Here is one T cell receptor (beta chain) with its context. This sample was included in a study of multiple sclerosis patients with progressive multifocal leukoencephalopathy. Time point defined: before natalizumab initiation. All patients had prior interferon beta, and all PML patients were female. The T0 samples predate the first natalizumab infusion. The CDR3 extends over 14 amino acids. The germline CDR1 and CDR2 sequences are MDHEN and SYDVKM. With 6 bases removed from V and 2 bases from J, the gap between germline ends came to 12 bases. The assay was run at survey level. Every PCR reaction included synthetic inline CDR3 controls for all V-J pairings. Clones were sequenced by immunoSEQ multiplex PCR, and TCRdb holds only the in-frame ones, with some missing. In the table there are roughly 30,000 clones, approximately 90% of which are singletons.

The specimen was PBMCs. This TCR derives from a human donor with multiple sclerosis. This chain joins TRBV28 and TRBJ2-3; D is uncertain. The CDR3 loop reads CASRIDLDTDTQYF. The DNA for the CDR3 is TGTGCCAGCAGAATAGACCTGGACACAGATACGCAGTATTTT.